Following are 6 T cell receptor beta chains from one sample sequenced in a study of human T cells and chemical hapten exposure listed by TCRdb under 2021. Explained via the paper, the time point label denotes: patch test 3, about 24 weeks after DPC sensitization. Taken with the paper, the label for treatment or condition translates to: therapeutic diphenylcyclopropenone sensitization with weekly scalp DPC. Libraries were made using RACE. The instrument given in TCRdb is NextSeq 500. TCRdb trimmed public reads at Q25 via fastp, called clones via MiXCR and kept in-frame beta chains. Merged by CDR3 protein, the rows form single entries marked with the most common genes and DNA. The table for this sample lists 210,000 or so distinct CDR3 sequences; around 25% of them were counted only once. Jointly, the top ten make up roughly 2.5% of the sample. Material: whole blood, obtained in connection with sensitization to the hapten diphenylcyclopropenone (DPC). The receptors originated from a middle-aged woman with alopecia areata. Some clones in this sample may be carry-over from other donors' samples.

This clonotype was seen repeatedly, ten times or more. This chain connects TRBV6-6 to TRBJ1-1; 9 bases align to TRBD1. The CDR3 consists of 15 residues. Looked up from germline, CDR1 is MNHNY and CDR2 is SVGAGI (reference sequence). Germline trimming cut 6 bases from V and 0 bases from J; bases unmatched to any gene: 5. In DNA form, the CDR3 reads TGTGCCAGCAGAGGGACAGGGCGTATGAACACTGAAGCTTTCTTT. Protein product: CASRGTGRMNTEAFF.

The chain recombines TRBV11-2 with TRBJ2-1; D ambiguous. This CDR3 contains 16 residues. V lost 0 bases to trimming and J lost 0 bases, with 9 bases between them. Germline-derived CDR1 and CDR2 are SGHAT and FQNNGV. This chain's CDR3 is CASSLDVGFSYNEQFF. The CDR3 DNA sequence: TGTGCCAGCAGCTTAGACGTGGGGTTCTCCTACAATGAGCAGTTCTTC.

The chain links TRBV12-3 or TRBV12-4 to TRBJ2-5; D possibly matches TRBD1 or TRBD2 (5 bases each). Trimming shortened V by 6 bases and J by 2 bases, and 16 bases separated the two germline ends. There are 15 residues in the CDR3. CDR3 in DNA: TGTGCCAGCAGCTTGAGGGGCCGAAAGCAAGAGACCCAGTACTTC. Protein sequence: CASSLRGRKQETQYF.

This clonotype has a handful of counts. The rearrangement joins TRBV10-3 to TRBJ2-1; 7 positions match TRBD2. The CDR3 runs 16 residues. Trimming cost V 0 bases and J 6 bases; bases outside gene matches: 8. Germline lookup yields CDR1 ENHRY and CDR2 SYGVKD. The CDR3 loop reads CAISESTSGKFNEQFF. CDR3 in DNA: TGTGCCATCAGTGAGTCGACAAGCGGGAAATTCAATGAGCAGTTCTTC.

CDR3 DNA: TGTGCCAGCAAATGGACTAGCGGACGAGTCACCGGGGAGCTGTTTTTT. It encodes CASKWTSGRVTGELFF. The chain links TRBV28 to TRBJ2-2, with 10 bases that match TRBD2. The CDR3 runs to 16 residues. Trimming took 7 bases from V and 4 from J; bases not matched to a gene: 9. The germline CDR1 and CDR2 sequences are MDHEN and SYDVKM.

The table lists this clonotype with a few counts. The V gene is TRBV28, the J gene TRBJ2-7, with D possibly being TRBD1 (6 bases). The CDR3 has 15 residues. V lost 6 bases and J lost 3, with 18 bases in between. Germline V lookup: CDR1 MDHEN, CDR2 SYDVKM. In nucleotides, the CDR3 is TGTGCCAGCAGAGCTCCGGGACAATTTAGCTACGAGCAGTACTTC. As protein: CASRAPGQFSYEQYF.